A single sample is the source of the 30 T cell receptor beta chains below, sequenced in a study of cytomegalovirus exposure and HLA in healthy donors. PCR used 60 Vbeta primers and 13 Jbeta primers. The table came from immunoSEQ multiplex PCR; TCRdb's copy has only in-frame clones and leaves some out. The sample has roughly 140,000 clones, over 70% seen once. What was sequenced was PBMCs. These receptors were taken from a man between 25 and 39 years old in good health and CMV-seropositive.

The CDR3: CASSLDRGGYGYTF. The CDR3 nucleotides read TGTGCCAGCAGCTTAGACAGGGGGGGATATGGCTACACCTTC. The genes are TRBV7-8 and TRBJ1-2, with 8 bases that match TRBD1. Germline V gene sequence: CDR1 SGHVS, CDR2 FQNEAQ. With V trimmed by 1 base and J by 5 bases, 3 bases remained unmatched. The CDR3 has 14 amino acids.

The CDR3 spells CASSLVGRSGNEQFF. The CDR3 nucleotides read TGTGCCAGCAGCTTAGTCGGACGTAGCGGCAATGAGCAGTTCTTC. J is TRBJ2-1 and V is TRBV7-8, with D possibly being TRBD2 (6 bases). The CDR3 spans 15 residues. Germline V CDR1 and CDR2: SGHVS, FQNEAQ. The V and J ends lost 1 base and 6 bases respectively, with 13 bases between them.

The chain has TRBV6-5 and TRBJ1-2; TRBD1 aligns across 12 bases. With V trimmed by 6 bases and J by 7 bases, 6 bases remained unmatched. The V gene's germline CDR1 is MNHEY and CDR2 SVGAGI. The CDR3 has 14 residues. This CDR3 is CASSLGQGASGYTF. The CDR3 DNA is TGTGCCAGCAGCCTGGGACAGGGGGCGAGTGGCTACACCTTC.

V is TRBV4-1 and J is TRBJ2-1, with 7 bases fitting TRBD1. Germline trimming cut 2 bases from V and 12 bases from J; bases unmatched to any gene: 4. Germline V gives CDR1 MGHRA, CDR2 YSYEKL. The CDR3 runs to 12 residues. CDR3 in DNA: TGCGCCAGCAGCCAAATAAGGGACAGGCAGTTCTTC. Its protein product is CASSQIRDRQFF.

This chain connects TRBV10-1 to TRBJ2-3, with D possibly TRBD1 on 6 matching bases. This CDR3 contains 14 residues. Per the germline V gene, CDR1 is WNHNN and CDR2 is SYGVQD (reference sequence). The V gene lost 4 bases and the J gene lost 5 bases, with 13 bases spanning the gap. The CDR3 spells CASSGRGWGDTQYF. CDR3 bases: TGCGCCAGCAGTGGCAGGGGCTGGGGAGATACGCAGTATTTT.

V and J are TRBV7-2 and TRBJ1-5; D might be TRBD1 (5 bases). Germline assignment: CDR1 SGHTA and CDR2 FQGNSA. V lost 3 bases to trimming and J lost 7 bases, with 13 bases between them. The CDR3 covers 14 residues. The CDR3 reads CASSFGLWGQPQHF. CDR3 DNA: TGTGCCAGCAGCTTTGGTCTTTGGGGCCAGCCCCAGCATTTT.

The rearrangement links TRBV7-9 to TRBJ2-6; 9 positions match TRBD1. This CDR3 comprises 19 residues. Unmatched junction bases numbered 11, after V lost 5 bases and J lost 0 bases. CDR1 and CDR2 (germline): SEHNR, FQNEAQ (reference sequence). The DNA for the CDR3 is TGTGCCAGCAGCCCCAGGGGGCGGGACAGGGTCTCTGGGGCCAACGTCCTGACTTTC. Encoded protein: CASSPRGRDRVSGANVLTF.

The chain has TRBV10-3 and TRBJ2-2, with D maybe TRBD2 (6 bases). This CDR3 is 14 amino acids long. V dropped 9 bases and J dropped 5 bases, with 16 bases sitting between them. Per germline, CDR1 ENHRY and CDR2 SYGVKD. CDR3 nucleotide sequence: TGTGCCATTTCGCTGGAGGGAGGTACCGGGGAGCTGTTTTTT. Translated, it gives CAISLEGGTGELFF.

The genes are TRBV5-1 and TRBJ2-2; 10 bases align to TRBD2. The ends lost 1 base at V and 5 bases at J; junction bases unmatched: 2. The germline V gene has CDR1 SGHRS and CDR2 YFSETQ. The CDR3 length is 15 residues. The CDR3 region is CASSLTSGVTGELFF. The CDR3 DNA reads TGCGCCAGCAGCTTGACTAGCGGGGTAACCGGGGAGCTGTTTTTT.

This chain connects TRBV19 to TRBJ1-4; no firm D call. The CDR3 loop spans 16 amino acids. Trimming took 5 bases from V and 0 from J, leaving 13 bases between them. Germline V gene lookup returns CDR1 LNHDA and CDR2 SQIVND (reference sequence). The DNA of the CDR3 is TGTGCCAGTAGTCCAGGTCCGGCCGCAACTAATGAAAAACTGTTTTTT. Amino acids: CASSPGPAATNEKLFF. The full variable domain, with the rest looked up from reference TRBV19 and TRBJ1-4, is DGGITQSPKYLFRKEGQNVTLSCEQNLNHDAMYWYRQDPGQGLRLIYYSQIVNDFQKGDIAEGYSVSREKKESFPLTVTSAQKNPTAFYLCASSPGPAATNEKLFFGSGTQLSVL.

This clone came up once. The chain is built from TRBV5-4 and TRBJ2-5, with D tentatively TRBD1 (5 bases). The J call is uncertain, as TRBJ2-7 better fits the DNA end. The CDR3 loop spans 14 amino acids. Germline lookup yields CDR1 SGHNT and CDR2 YYREEE (reference sequence). CDR3 nucleotide sequence: TGTGCCAGCAGCAACCGACAGACCACCTACGAGCAGTACTTC. Residues: CASSNRQTTYEQYF.

This chain joins TRBV11-2 and TRBJ1-1, with 11 bases matching TRBD1. The CDR3 covers 16 residues. Germline CDR1 is SGHAT and CDR2 is FQNNGV. The V and J ends lost 5 bases and 5 bases, in that order; junction bases with no gene match: 10. In DNA, the CDR3 is TGTGCCAGCAGCCTCGGGACAGGGGGTTTCTTTACTGAAGCTTTCTTT. Translation: CASSLGTGGFFTEAFF.

This sequence joins TRBV4-1 and TRBJ2-6; a weak D match, TRBD1 (6 bases). CDR1 is MGHRA, CDR2 YSYEKL, per germline. V was cut by 2 bases and J by 0 bases, with 17 bases left in between. The CDR3 loop spans 19 amino acids. CDR3 sequence: CASSQTLRDTYSGANVLTF. CDR3 in DNA: TGCGCCAGCAGCCAAACCCTCCGGGACACGTACTCTGGGGCCAACGTCCTGACTTTC.

The V gene is TRBV13, the J gene TRBJ2-7; TRBD1 aligns across 7 bases. This CDR3 region has 13 residues. Germline assignment: CDR1 PRHDT and CDR2 FYEKMQ (reference sequence). The junction had 4 bases not matched to a gene; V was cut back by 5 bases and J by 3 bases. The CDR3 sequence is CASSPRDSYEQYF. CDR3 DNA: TGTGCCAGCAGCCCAAGGGACAGCTACGAGCAGTACTTC.

About this clone itself: A read error may produce the germline difference seen at one junction end. The rearrangement links TRBV12-5 to TRBJ2-7, with 10 bases fitting TRBD1. The CDR3 runs 14 residues. The V gene's germline CDR1 is LGHNT and CDR2 FRNRAP. Here the CDR3 reads CASGNRDRGYEQCF. In nucleotides, the CDR3 is TGTGCTAGTGGTAACCGGGACAGGGGATACGAGCAGTGCTTC.

The chain uses TRBV4-1 and TRBJ2-7, with a weak D call TRBD2 (6 bases). This CDR3 has 14 amino acids. Germline loops: CDR1 MGHRA, CDR2 YSYEKL. V gave up 1 base and J gave up 7 bases, with 14 bases separating them. This chain's CDR3 is CASSQAGSQREQYF. Written as DNA, the CDR3 is TGCGCCAGCAGCCAAGCCGGGAGTCAGAGGGAGCAGTACTTC.

Note on this clone: At one boundary the junction diverges from the germline segment, which might be a read error. V and J are TRBV2 and TRBJ2-7, with D maybe TRBD2 (6 bases). The CDR3 extends over 12 amino acids. The germline V gene encodes CDR1 SNHLY and CDR2 FYNNEI. DNA for the CDR3: TGTGCCAGCAGGCTTGCGGGACTCGAGCAGTATTTC. Amino acids: CASRLAGLEQYF.

The chain uses TRBV6-5 and TRBJ2-7; 7 nucleotides agree with TRBD1. The germline V gene has CDR1 MNHEY and CDR2 SVGAGI. The CDR3 is 13 residues long. V was pared by 11 bases and J by 2 bases, with 9 bases of the junction left unmatched. The CDR3 DNA reads as TGTGCCGCCTCGACAGGGCTCCCCTACGAGCAGTACTTC. The encoded protein is CAASTGLPYEQYF.

The chain employs TRBV7-9 and TRBJ2-5; TRBD1 agrees at 7 bases. The CDR3 covers 14 residues. V shed 1 base and J 2 bases; nucleotides not matched to a gene: 1. Germline V lookup: CDR1 SEHNR, CDR2 FQNEAQ (reference sequence). For the CDR3, the DNA is TGTGCCAGCAGCTTAGGGGACAGTCAAGAGACCCAGTACTTC. As protein: CASSLGDSQETQYF. The variable domain in full, with the rest retrieved from reference TRBV7-9 and TRBJ2-5, is DTGVSQNPRHKITKRGQNVTFRCDPISEHNRLYWYRQTLGQGPEFLTYFQNEAQLEKSRLLSDRFSAERPKGSFSTLEIQRTEQGDSAMYLCASSLGDSQETQYFGPGTRLLVL.

This chain connects TRBV5-5 to TRBJ1-1; D unclear. With 4 bases removed from V and 4 bases from J, the gap between germline ends came to 11 bases. This CDR3 has 13 amino acids. Germline CDR1 is SGHKS and CDR2 is YYEKEE (reference sequence). As DNA, the CDR3 is TGTGCCAGCAGCCTGCTTGAGGGCACTGAAGCTTTCTTT. Its translation is CASSLLEGTEAFF.

The CDR3 DNA reads TGTGCCAGTAGTAGTCCCGGGACAGGTTACACTGAAGCTTTCTTT. It translates to CASSSPGTGYTEAFF. This rearrangement joins TRBV19 to TRBJ1-1, with 8 nucleotides matching TRBD1. This CDR3 comprises 15 residues. CDR1 is LNHDA, CDR2 SQIVND, per germline (reference sequence). V lost 4 bases, J lost 3 bases, and 7 bases stayed unmatched.

V gene TRBV4-3 combines with J gene TRBJ2-7, with 15 bases identical to TRBD2. Losses at the gene ends were 4 bases for V and 4 bases for J; bases not matched to a gene: 2. Looked up from germline, CDR1 is LGHNA and CDR2 is YSLEER. This CDR3 is 15 amino acids long. The CDR3 region is CASSRTSGGAYEQYF. In DNA form, the CDR3 reads TGCGCCAGCAGCCGGACTAGCGGGGGGGCGTACGAGCAGTACTTC.

J is TRBJ2-7 and V is TRBV28, with 9 bases lining up with TRBD2. Germline CDR1 MDHEN, CDR2 SYDVKM. CDR3 size: 16 residues. The V segment lost 4 bases and the J segment 0 bases; nucleotides outside the gene matches: 7. CDR3 bases: TGTGCCAGCAGTTCCTCTCCTAGCGGGACCTCCTACGAGCAGTACTTC. Translated: CASSSSPSGTSYEQYF.

The chain couples TRBV28 to TRBJ1-2; D possibly corresponds to TRBD1 (6 bases). Germline V gives CDR1 MDHEN, CDR2 SYDVKM. CDR3 length: 16 amino acids. The ends were cut back, 6 bases at V and 8 bases at J, with 25 bases in the middle. The DNA of the CDR3 is TGTGCCAGCAGCCCAACGGGGATAACAGGGTCCGGGGGCTACACCTTC. This gives the protein CASSPTGITGSGGYTF.

The gene calls are TRBV19 and TRBJ1-5; a possible D gene is TRBD1 (5 bases). Per the germline V gene, CDR1 is LNHDA and CDR2 is SQIVND (reference sequence). The V end was cut by 3 bases, the J end by 5 bases, with 8 bases between. The CDR3 extends over 13 amino acids. The CDR3 bases are TGTGCCAGTAGTATGGACAAATATCAGCCCCAGCATTTT. This sequence encodes CASSMDKYQPQHF.

A note on this clone: The junction departs from germline at one end; a sequencing error may be responsible. This rearrangement joins TRBV9 to TRBJ2-3, with 12 bases matching TRBD2. Per germline, CDR1 SGDLS and CDR2 YYNGEE. The CDR3 has 14 residues. The CDR3 here is CASTVGGLAGTQYF. The CDR3 bases are TGTGCCAGCACCGTAGGGGGACTAGCGGGCACGCAGTATTTT. The whole variable domain, remainder taken from reference TRBV9 and TRBJ2-3, is DSGVTQTPKHLITATGQRVTLRCSPRSGDLSVYWYQQSLDQGLQFLIQYYNGEERAKGNILERFSAQQFPDLHSELNLSSLELGDSALYFCASTVGGLAGTQYFGPGTRLTVL.

The V gene is TRBV7-9, the J gene TRBJ1-1; possible D gene TRBD1, 5 bases. Germline V gene lookup returns CDR1 SEHNR and CDR2 FQNEAQ (reference sequence). Trimming removed 5 bases from V and 1 base from J, with 8 bases in between. The CDR3 contains 13 residues. CDR3: CASSPTENTEAFF. The DNA of the CDR3 is TGTGCCAGCAGCCCGACAGAGAACACTGAAGCTTTCTTT.

This clone was observed a single time. The CDR3 here is CASRGAFKRWQYF. CDR3 bases: TGTGCCAGCAGGGGGGCCTTCAAAAGGTGGCAGTACTTC. The chain joins TRBV2 to TRBJ2-5; D might be TRBD1 (6 bases). The CDR3 sequence is 13 residues long. Deletions cut 6 bases from V and 11 bases from J, with 19 bases between. Looked up from germline, CDR1 is SNHLY and CDR2 is FYNNEI.

This chain uses TRBV5-1 with TRBJ1-3; D remains unclear. CDR1 is SGHRS, CDR2 YFSETQ, per germline. CDR3 length: 15 residues. V was shortened by 2 bases and J by 3 bases, with 12 bases between the two germline ends. CDR3 DNA sequence: TGCGCCAGCAGCTTAGATTCCTCCTATGGAAACACCATATATTTT. Translated: CASSLDSSYGNTIYF.

The chain has TRBV5-5 and TRBJ2-2; a weak D match, TRBD1 (5 bases). Trimming stripped 4 bases from V and 3 bases from J, with 13 bases between. This CDR3 is built from 15 residues. Germline assignment: CDR1 SGHKS and CDR2 YYEKEE (reference sequence). This chain's CDR3 is CASSPGPRDTGELFF. The CDR3 coding sequence is TGTGCCAGCAGCCCAGGGCCCCGGGACACCGGGGAGCTGTTTTTT.